This is a list of T cell receptor beta chains from one sample in a study of siplizumab effects on memory and regulatory T cells. Produced via immunoSEQ multiplex PCR; TCRdb's table is partial and in-frame only. The data hold 70,000 to 95,000 clones, with approximately 97% observed a single time. The sequencing sample was made of naive CD4+ T cells sorted from blood. These receptors came from a human donor in good health. Both conserved end residues are part of each CDR3. D genes are given only for firm matches. Not every row has a clone size; where given, it reads once, few, many or a size class.

clone_size	v_call	j_call	d_call	cdr3_nt	cdr3_aa
.	TRBV5-3	TRBJ1-5	.	TGTGCCAGAAGCTTGCTCCCCGACAGTACAGAGGGAGGAAGTTCCAATCAGCCCCAGCATTTT	CARSLLPDSTEGGSSNQPQHF
once	TRBV15	TRBJ2-7	TRBD2	TGTGCCACCAGCAGAGACGGGGGGGTCTACGAGCAGTACTTC	CATSRDGGVYEQYF
.	TRBV7-9	TRBJ2-7	.	TGTGCCAGCAGCTGGACTGACAGTAACTTC	CASSWTDSNF
.	TRBV29-1	TRBJ1-2	.	TGCAGCGTTGTCGAGACAGAAAATGGCTACACCTTC	CSVVETENGYTF
.	TRBV12-5	TRBJ2-2	.	TGTGCTAGTGGTTTGGTCCAGGGGAACACCGGGGAGCTGTTTTTT	CASGLVQGNTGELFF
.	TRBV5-5	TRBJ2-2	.	TGTGCCAGCAGCCCCGAGGCGAACGTGGGGGAGCTGTTTTTT	CASSPEANVGELFF
.	TRBV5-1	TRBJ1-1	.	TGCGCCAGCAGCTTGTCCCGGGGGGGCACTGAAGCTTTCTTT	CASSLSRGGTEAFF
.	TRBV7-7	TRBJ2-3	TRBD2	TGTGCCAGCAGCGTGGGACTAGCTAGCACAGATACGCAGTATTTT	CASSVGLASTDTQYF
.	TRBV11-3	TRBJ2-6	TRBD1	TGTGCCAGCAGCTTCGGGACAGGGGGCTCTGGGGCCAACGTCCTGACTTTC	CASSFGTGGSGANVLTF
.	TRBV27	TRBJ1-1	.	TGTGCCAGCAGTCTTACTCGACAGTTAAGTGAAGCTTTCTTT	CASSLTRQLSEAFF
.	TRBV4-3	TRBJ2-1	.	TGCGCCAGCAGCCAAGATCAGGGGTCCTACAATGAGCAGTTCTTC	CASSQDQGSYNEQFF
.	TRBV18	TRBJ2-7	.	TGTGCCAGCTCACCACCGAGCGGATCCTACGAGCAGTACTTC	CASSPPSGSYEQYF
.	TRBV7-2	TRBJ2-5	TRBD2	TGTGCCAGCAGCTTGGGACTAGCGGGGGCCCAAGAGACCCAGTACTTC	CASSLGLAGAQETQYF